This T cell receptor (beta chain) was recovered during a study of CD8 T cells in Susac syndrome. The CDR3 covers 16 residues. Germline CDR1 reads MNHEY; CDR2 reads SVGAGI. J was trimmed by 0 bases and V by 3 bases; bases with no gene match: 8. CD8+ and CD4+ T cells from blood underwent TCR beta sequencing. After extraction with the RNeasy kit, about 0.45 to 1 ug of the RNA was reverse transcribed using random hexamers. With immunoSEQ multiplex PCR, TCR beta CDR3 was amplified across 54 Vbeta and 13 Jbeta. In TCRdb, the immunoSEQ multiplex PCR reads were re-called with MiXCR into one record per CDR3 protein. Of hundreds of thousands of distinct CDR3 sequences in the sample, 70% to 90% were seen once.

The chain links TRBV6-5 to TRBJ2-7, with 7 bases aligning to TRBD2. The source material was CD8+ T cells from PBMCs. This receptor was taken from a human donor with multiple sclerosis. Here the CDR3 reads CASSYSSGEHSYEQYF. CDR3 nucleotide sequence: TGTGCCAGCAGTTATTCCAGCGGGGAACACTCCTACGAGCAGTACTTC.